The 21 T cell receptor beta chains below come from one sample, sequenced in a study of T cell responses to AZD1222 COVID-19 vaccine (dated by TCRdb to the early 2020s). Receptors were amplified or captured by the immunoSEQ multiplex PCR assay. The immuneACCESS repertoire file appears here via TCRdb, limited to in-frame rearrangements. These files lack a portion of the clones; in checked studies, under half of the deficit traces to unresolved V genes, and the cause of the others is not known. The sample table holds about 99,000 clones, of which more than 85% were seen once. The leading ten clones occupy around 5% of the sample. In light of the paper, this sample's time point label describes: baseline before first vaccination. The sequences come from peripheral blood, collected on day 0 of AZD1222 vaccination. The receptors shown here come from an adult in good health.

As DNA, the CDR3 is TGTGCCAGCAGCTTGACGATGAACACTGAAGCTTTCTTT. Its protein is CASSLTMNTEAFF. The V gene is TRBV11-3, the J gene TRBJ1-1; D is ambiguous. Germline V lookup: CDR1 SGHNT, CDR2 YENEEA. Trimming stripped 3 bases from V and 0 bases from J, with 5 bases between. The CDR3 totals 13 residues.

The chain recombines TRBV9 with TRBJ2-1, with D possibly called TRBD1 or TRBD2 (5 bases each). The germline V gene encodes CDR1 SGDLS and CDR2 YYNGEE. Trimming left V 0 bases short and J 0 bases short, with 10 bases between. The CDR3 totals 16 residues. CDR3 in DNA: TGTGCCAGCAGCGTAGCTGGGGGATACTCCTACAATGAGCAGTTCTTC. This sequence encodes CASSVAGGYSYNEQFF.

J is TRBJ2-6 and V is TRBV10-3; D may be TRBD1 (5 bases). CDR1 is ENHRY, CDR2 SYGVKD, per germline. The CDR3 consists of 14 residues. V was cut by 6 bases and J by 0 bases, with 6 bases left in between. Here the CDR3 reads CAISDSSGANVLTF. The CDR3, as DNA: TGTGCCATCAGCGACAGCTCTGGGGCCAACGTCCTGACTTTC.

The V and J genes are TRBV5-1 and TRBJ2-2; 8 positions match TRBD1. The CDR3 length is 16 residues. Germline V gene lookup returns CDR1 SGHRS and CDR2 YFSETQ. The trim removed 4 bases at V and 4 bases at J, leaving 9 bases unmatched. CDR3 nucleotides: TGCGCCAGCAGCGCGAGGACAGGGAAGGGCACCGGGGAGCTGTTTTTT. Translated: CASSARTGKGTGELFF.

The V call is TRBV3-1 (or the pseudogene TRBV3-2), the J call TRBJ1-1; D gene unclear. From germline, CDR1 is LGHDT and CDR2 YNNKEL (reference sequence). Trimming removed 1 base at V and 0 bases at J, with 9 bases between. CDR3 length: 15 amino acids. CDR3 in amino acids: CASSQVLPMNTEAFF. In DNA form, the CDR3 reads TGTGCCAGCAGCCAAGTCCTTCCCATGAACACTGAAGCTTTCTTT.

This clone was observed once. This chain links TRBV6-5 with TRBJ2-3; D gene unclear. Trimming pared 4 bases from V and 1 base from J, leaving 9 bases between. Looked up from germline, CDR1 is MNHEY and CDR2 is SVGAGI. The CDR3 spans 14 residues. The CDR3: CASSFTGRTDTQYF. The CDR3 region has the DNA TGTGCCAGCAGTTTCACGGGCCGCACAGATACGCAGTATTTT.

The chain links TRBV10-1 to TRBJ2-5, with D possibly being TRBD1 (5 bases). CDR1 is WNHNN, CDR2 SYGVQD, per germline (reference sequence). V lost 4 bases to trimming and J lost 9 bases, with 15 bases between them. This CDR3 contains 13 residues. The CDR3 loop is CASSGYRRGPQYF. Here the CDR3 DNA reads TGCGCCAGCAGTGGGTACAGGCGAGGACCCCAGTACTTC.

J is TRBJ2-7 and V is TRBV7-2; D gene unclear. CDR1 is SGHTA, CDR2 FQGNSA, per germline. The CDR3 contains 13 residues. V was clipped by 1 base and J by 5 bases, with 9 bases between them. The CDR3 spells CASSLGSVDEQYF. DNA for the CDR3: TGTGCCAGCAGCTTAGGGTCCGTGGACGAGCAGTACTTC.

The chain couples TRBV27 to TRBJ2-7; 7 nucleotides line up with TRBD2. Per the germline V gene, CDR1 is MNHEY and CDR2 is SMNVEV (reference sequence). V trimming: 11 bases; J trimming: 0 bases; junction bases outside the gene matches: 1. The CDR3 runs to 11 residues. CDR3 nucleotide sequence: TGTGCCGCGGGAGACTCCTACGAGCAGTACTTC. Its translation: CAAGDSYEQYF.

The V call is TRBV14, the J call TRBJ1-1; no firm D call. CDR3 length equals 13 residues. Germline CDR1 SGHDN, CDR2 FVKESK. V was clipped by 1 base and J by 3 bases, with 6 bases between them. The CDR3 sequence: CASSQAGYTEAFF. The CDR3 nucleotides are TGTGCCAGCAGCCAAGCGGGGTACACTGAAGCTTTCTTT.

This chain connects TRBV28 to TRBJ2-7; 13 bases agree with TRBD2. Trimming at V came to 4 bases and at J to 6 bases, leaving 9 bases not matched to a gene. Germline CDR1 reads MDHEN; CDR2 reads SYDVKM. The CDR3 consists of 16 residues. The CDR3 bases are TGTGCCAGCAGTTACCCCGGGACTAGCGGGACCGGCGAGCAGTACTTC. Its translation: CASSYPGTSGTGEQYF.

The chain links TRBV20-1 to TRBJ1-2; D is undetermined. CDR3 length: 11 amino acids. Trimming shortened V by 0 bases and J by 2 bases, and 1 base separated the two germline ends. Germline lookup yields CDR1 DFQATT and CDR2 SNEGSKA (reference sequence). CDR3 sequence (DNA): TGCAGTGCTAGAGACAACTATGGCTACACCTTC. This codes for CSARDNYGYTF.

The chain combines TRBV3-1 (or the pseudogene TRBV3-2) with TRBJ2-5; TRBD1 might be the D (6 bases). CDR3 length: 14 residues. V shed 4 bases and J shed 5 bases, with 14 bases lying between them. Per the germline V gene, CDR1 is LGHDT and CDR2 is YNNKEL (reference sequence). CDR3 nucleotides: TGTGCCAGCAGCCTAGGGGGTGACCGGGAGACCCAGTACTTC. It is translated as CASSLGGDRETQYF.

The rearrangement uses TRBV28 and TRBJ2-7; D is undetermined. The V end lost 3 bases, the J end lost 4 bases, and 19 bases lay between the germline ends. This CDR3 spans 16 amino acids. Germline CDR1 and CDR2: MDHEN and SYDVKM. Here the CDR3 DNA reads TGTGCCAGCAGTTTCAGTCGTAGGGCAGGCAGTTACGAGCAGTACTTC. This sequence encodes CASSFSRRAGSYEQYF.

The rearrangement links TRBV2 to TRBJ2-7; 13 bases map to TRBD2. This CDR3 is 15 amino acids long. J was trimmed by 0 bases and V by 8 bases; bases with no gene match: 4. From germline, CDR1 is SNHLY and CDR2 FYNNEI. The CDR3: CASGGTSGISYEQYF. The CDR3 coding sequence is TGTGCCAGCGGCGGGACTAGCGGGATCTCCTACGAGCAGTACTTC.

This chain joins TRBV6-1 and TRBJ2-3; D call uncertain. This CDR3 has 15 residues. The V gene's germline CDR1 is MNHNS and CDR2 SASEGT. V was cut by 1 base and J by 0 bases, with 8 bases left in between. This CDR3 is CASSEGPSSTDTQYF. CDR3 coding DNA: TGTGCCAGCAGTGAAGGCCCGTCGAGCACAGATACGCAGTATTTT.

This chain connects TRBV30 to TRBJ2-7; TRBD1 might be the D (7 bases). CDR1 and CDR2 (germline): GTSNPN, SVGIG (reference sequence). V was cut by 2 bases and J by 0 bases, with 14 bases left in between. The CDR3 spans 15 residues. CDR3 protein: CAWSRGRGPSYEQYF. The CDR3 DNA reads as TGTGCCTGGAGTAGGGGGCGGGGCCCCTCCTACGAGCAGTACTTC.

The J gene is TRBJ2-4, the V gene TRBV21-1; the table gives TRBD2 as D, unverified against the DNA. TRBV21-1 is marked as a pseudogene. The CDR3 covers 20 residues. CDR3 nucleotides: TGTGCCAGCAGCAAAAAGGGAGGGGCTAGCGGGAGGGTAGCCAAAAACATTCAGTACTTC. Its protein is CASSKKGGASGRVAKNIQYF.

This chain connects TRBV11-1 to TRBJ2-7, with D perhaps TRBD1 or TRBD2 (5 bases each). Germline V gives CDR1 SGHAT, CDR2 FQDESV (reference sequence). The CDR3 is made up of 14 amino acids. Trimming took 2 bases from V and 7 from J, leaving 15 bases between them. The CDR3 loop reads CASSLLDSWGEQYF. The CDR3 DNA reads as TGTGCCAGCAGCTTACTCGACTCCTGGGGGGAGCAGTACTTC.

The rearrangement uses TRBV5-1 and TRBJ1-1; 9 bases align to TRBD1. Germline loops: CDR1 SGHRS, CDR2 YFSETQ. Trimming removed 2 bases from V and 4 bases from J; junction bases left unmatched: 6. The CDR3 is 15 amino acids. CDR3 sequence: CASSFLGQGSTEAFF. The CDR3 DNA reads TGCGCCAGCAGCTTCCTCGGACAGGGGAGCACTGAAGCTTTCTTT.

The V and J genes are TRBV4-3 and TRBJ2-5; TRBD1 might be the D (5 bases). V dropped 0 bases and J dropped 5 bases, with 7 bases sitting between them. Per the germline V gene, CDR1 is LGHNA and CDR2 is YSLEER. This CDR3 has 13 residues. CDR3 sequence reads: CASSQDRVETQYF. CDR3 in DNA: TGCGCCAGCAGCCAAGACAGGGTTGAGACCCAGTACTTC.